This section outlines one TCR beta chain sequence together with its context. These data belong to a study of cytomegalovirus exposure and HLA in healthy donors. The study ran its PCR with 60 Vbeta and 13 Jbeta primers. Here immunoSEQ multiplex PCR was the method, and the copy in TCRdb shows in-frame clones only, minus some. The table shows 90,000 to 150,000 clones, with over 80% occurring only once. Germline V CDR1 and CDR2: LNHDA, SQIVND (reference sequence). The length of the CDR3 is 16 residues. Losses at the gene ends were 3 bases for V and 5 bases for J; bases not matched to a gene: 7. The specimen was PBMCs. This TCR derives from a man over 45 in good health and CMV-seronegative. The chain uses TRBV19 and TRBJ2-4; 10 bases agree with TRBD1. This CDR3 is CASSIGTGVFQNIQYF. The CDR3 DNA sequence: TGTGCCAGTAGTATCGGGACAGGGGTATTCCAAAACATTCAGTACTTC.